This T cell receptor (beta chain) was sequenced during a study of blood T cells in healthy people across ages. The CDR3 runs 16 residues. From germline, CDR1 is SEHNR and CDR2 FQNEAQ (reference sequence). Trimming stripped 5 bases from V and 4 bases from J, with 17 bases between. The use of a sample-barcoded 5' primer and a J-beta primer mix characterized a second PCR of about 7 to 12 cycles. All samples yielded 2.5 million or more CDR3-containing paired-end reads. TCRdb ran MiXCR on the 5' RACE reads and lists one entry per CDR3 protein. The sample records about a million distinct CDR3 sequences, just over 50% being singletons.

J is TRBJ1-4 and V is TRBV7-9, with D unresolved. Sequenced: blood. The origin of this receptor is a woman aged 60-75 years in good health. The CDR3 region has the DNA TGTGCCAGCAGCGAAGTCGCGGGGAGGGATAATGAAAAACTGTTTTTT. This encodes CASSEVAGRDNEKLFF. The whole variable domain, filled in from reference TRBV7-9 and TRBJ1-4, reads DTGVSQNPRHKITKRGQNVTFRCDPISEHNRLYWYRQTLGQGPEFLTYFQNEAQLEKSRLLSDRFSAERPKGSFSTLEIQRTEQGDSAMYLCASSEVAGRDNEKLFFGSGTQLSVL.